The entry below describes one TCR beta chain. The data are from a study of blood T cell repertoires in COVID-19. CDR1 and CDR2 from the germline V gene are SGDLS and YYNGEE. There are 15 residues in the CDR3. Trimming took off 3 bases at V and 0 bases at J, with 10 bases between the two ends. Profiled with immunoSEQ multiplex PCR; TCRdb holds only in-frame clones, not every one. The data hold roughly 20,000 clones, with 91% observed a single time. The genes are TRBV9 and TRBJ2-1; possible D gene TRBD1, 6 bases. Sequenced material: peripheral blood. The receptor's source is an older man with active COVID-19. In DNA, the CDR3 is TGTGCCAGCAGCGGTACAGGGATCTCCTACAATGAGCAGTTCTTC. Translation gives CASSGTGISYNEQFF.